A single sample gave rise to the 14 T cell receptor beta chains below, sequenced in a study of T cells after yellow fever vaccination. Each CDR3 protein gets one entry after TCRdb re-called the 5' RACE reads with MiXCR. The repertoire has 300,000 or so distinct CDR3 sequences, over 10% of them found once; the top ten carry 0.4% to 0.55%. The sequencing here drew on CD4+ T cells sorted from PBMCs, taken 45 days after the yellow fever booster vaccination. All receptors derive from a young man who received the YFV17D yellow fever vaccine.

This clonotype was observed a handful of times. This chain links TRBV29-1 with TRBJ2-1, with D tentatively TRBD2 (5 bases). V was shortened by 4 bases and J by 0 bases, with 7 bases between the two germline ends. Germline assignment: CDR1 SQVTM and CDR2 ANQGSEA. The CDR3 length is 13 residues. CDR3 sequence: CSVGGSSYNEQFF. In DNA form, the CDR3 reads TGCAGCGTTGGTGGGAGCTCCTACAATGAGCAGTTCTTC.

This clonotype came up a few times. The chain uses TRBV12-3 or TRBV12-4 and TRBJ1-4, with D possibly matching TRBD1 (5 bases). The CDR3 has 15 amino acids. The V and J ends lost 7 bases and 0 bases respectively, with 12 bases between them. CDR3 sequence reads: CASTWGSPTNEKLFF. CDR3 DNA: TGTGCCAGCACCTGGGGGTCGCCAACTAATGAAAAACTGTTTTTT.

This clonotype was counted a few times. The CDR3 DNA reads as TGCAGTGCTCCGCCGCGGGTAGCGGGGAGCTCCTACGAGCAGTACTTC. Translation: CSAPPRVAGSSYEQYF. The V gene is TRBV20-1, the J gene TRBJ2-7; 8 nucleotides agree with TRBD2. The V gene's germline CDR1 is DFQATT and CDR2 SNEGSKA (reference sequence). The CDR3 contains 16 residues. With 5 bases clipped from V and 0 bases from J, the junction kept 12 bases outside the gene matches.

J is TRBJ2-2 and V is TRBV28; D is perhaps TRBD1 (6 bases). This CDR3 has 12 residues. In germline, CDR1 is MDHEN, CDR2 SYDVKM. The V end was cut by 8 bases, the J end by 3 bases, with 7 bases between. This CDR3 reads CASQGYTGELFF. CDR3 nucleotide sequence: TGTGCCAGCCAGGGGTACACCGGGGAGCTGTTTTTT.

The chain recombines TRBV12-3 or TRBV12-4 with TRBJ2-1, with 7 positions matching TRBD2. This CDR3 is 15 amino acids long. V lost 3 bases, J lost 6 bases, and 8 bases stayed unmatched. CDR3 amino acids: CASSFLGRAGNEQFF. In DNA, the CDR3 is TGTGCCAGCAGTTTCCTAGGGAGGGCCGGCAATGAGCAGTTCTTC.

A few counts support this clonotype. The V gene is TRBV7-9, the J gene TRBJ2-5; D unresolved. Germline V gives CDR1 SEHNR, CDR2 FQNEAQ (reference sequence). The V gene lost 2 bases and the J gene lost 7 bases, with 14 bases spanning the gap. The CDR3 runs to 14 residues. This CDR3 is CASSLSFNELTQYF. The CDR3, as DNA: TGTGCCAGCAGCTTATCCTTCAATGAGCTGACCCAGTACTTC.

This clonotype showed up just a few times. The gene calls are TRBV29-1 and TRBJ2-1; 7 bases are a match to TRBD2. Germline V gene lookup returns CDR1 SQVTM and CDR2 ANQGSEA. Trimming removed 7 bases from V and 1 base from J; junction bases left unmatched: 16. The CDR3 spans 17 residues. The CDR3 sequence: CSAPREYGGSSYNEQFF. The CDR3, as DNA: TGCAGCGCCCCCCGGGAGTACGGCGGGAGTTCCTACAATGAGCAGTTCTTC.

The chain carries TRBV7-2 and TRBJ2-5; D remains ambiguous. The CDR3 covers 15 residues. V lost 0 bases to trimming and J lost 4 bases, with 12 bases between them. Germline lookup yields CDR1 SGHTA and CDR2 FQGNSA. The CDR3 sequence is CASSLALARGETQYF. The CDR3 coding sequence is TGTGCCAGCAGCTTAGCTCTGGCGCGCGGAGAGACCCAGTACTTC.

The V and J genes are TRBV7-9 and TRBJ2-5; 12 nucleotides line up with TRBD1. CDR3 length: 14 amino acids. Unmatched junction bases numbered 4, after V lost 7 bases and J lost 4 bases. Germline CDR1 is SEHNR and CDR2 is FQNEAQ (reference sequence). The CDR3 here is CASKGTGGGETQYF. CDR3 DNA: TGTGCCAGCAAGGGGACAGGGGGCGGAGAGACCCAGTACTTC.

This clonotype was seen at least ten times. The chain recombines TRBV5-1 with TRBJ2-1; D is perhaps TRBD2 (6 bases). The V gene lost 4 bases and the J gene lost 0 bases, with 8 bases spanning the gap. The CDR3 sequence is 14 residues long. CDR1 SGHRS and CDR2 YFSETQ come from the germline V gene. CDR3 bases: TGCGCCAGCAGCGGCGGGGACTCCTACAATGAGCAGTTCTTC. The encoded protein is CASSGGDSYNEQFF.

V gene TRBV6-2 or TRBV6-3 combines with J gene TRBJ2-7; D may be TRBD1 or TRBD2 (5 bases each). This CDR3 is 14 amino acids long. V lost 10 bases and J lost 4, with 20 bases in between. The germline V gene has CDR1 MNHEY and CDR2 SVGEGT. The CDR3 sequence is CATSRGPGPYEQYF. DNA of the CDR3: TGTGCCACCTCCCGGGGCCCGGGGCCTTACGAGCAGTACTTC.

With regard to this clonotype: This may arise from a read error, as a much more abundant clone is one base away. The V gene is TRBV28, the J gene TRBJ1-5; TRBD1 might be the D (6 bases). Per germline, CDR1 MDHEN and CDR2 SYDVKM. V lost 7 bases, J lost 7 bases, and 17 bases lay in between. The CDR3 spans 14 residues. CDR3 protein: CASTGQTPKQPQHF. In DNA, the CDR3 is TGTGCCAGCACCGGACAGACCCCTAAGCAGCCCCAGCATTTT. The variable domain in full, with the rest retrieved from reference TRBV28 and TRBJ1-5, is DVKVTQSSRYLVKRTGEKVFLECVQDMDHENMFWYRQDPGLGLRLIYFSYDVKMKEKGDIPEGYSVSREKKERFSLILESASTNQTSMYLCASTGQTPKQPQHFGDGTRLSIL.

This clonotype was counted only a few times. This rearrangement joins TRBV5-1 to TRBJ2-2, with 7 bases that match TRBD2. This CDR3 region has 15 residues. Germline CDR1 reads SGHRS; CDR2 reads YFSETQ. The V gene end was trimmed by 4 bases and the J gene end by 4 bases; junction bases not matched to a gene: 7. CDR3 DNA sequence: TGCGCCAGCAGCACGACTAGCCGGGGCACCGGGGAGCTGTTTTTT. Encoded protein: CASSTTSRGTGELFF.

This sequence joins TRBV20-1 and TRBJ2-5; TRBD2 matches 7 bases. CDR1 and CDR2 from the germline V gene are DFQATT and SNEGSKA (reference sequence). The CDR3 extends over 11 amino acids. J lost 9 bases, V lost 6 bases, and 7 bases had no gene match. CDR3 loop: CSALAGEAQYF. CDR3 nucleotide sequence: TGCAGTGCCCTCGCGGGGGAGGCCCAGTACTTC.